This T cell receptor (beta chain) was captured in a study of human T cells and chemical hapten exposure. Study observations and caveats: Donor immune responses may differ from healthy people's, since all donors had alopecia.

As concerns this clonotype: Its cognate antigen is unknown.

CDR1 and CDR2 from the germline V gene are LGHNA and YSLEER. CDR3 length: 16 amino acids. The V gene lost 4 bases and the J gene lost 5 bases, with 17 bases spanning the gap. Per the authors' pipeline: Per-sample TCR counts ranged from about 20,000 to 750,000, median 95,638. TCRdb fed the RACE reads into MiXCR, producing one record per CDR3 protein. The V and J calls were determined by TCRdb, not by the authors. This sample has approximately 120,000 distinct CDR3 sequences, with roughly 10% found just once. The time point denotes: patch test 2, 6 weeks after DPC sensitization. The treatment: therapeutic diphenylcyclopropenone sensitization with weekly scalp DPC. Blood was collected ahead of every patch test applied.

The sequence came from a woman aged 35 to 49 with alopecia areata. Some clones in this sample may be carry-over from other donors' samples. This chain connects TRBV4-3 to TRBJ1-4, with TRBD1 as a possible D gene (6 bases). Material: whole blood, obtained in connection with sensitization to the hapten diphenylcyclopropenone (DPC). This CDR3 is CASSRHREGGNEKLFF. CDR3 in DNA: TGCGCCAGCAGCCGTCACAGGGAAGGGGGGAATGAAAAACTGTTTTTT.